A selection of T cell receptor beta chains follows, all from one sample in a study of T cells in tuberculosis. Only in-frame clones appear in the TCRdb table, and some are missing; sequencing was by immunoSEQ multiplex PCR. The sample includes around 30,000 clones, around 86% of them seen just once. Sequenced here: PBMCs, sampled at tuberculosis diagnosis. The receptors here all came from an adult with tuberculosis. Both conserved end residues are part of each CDR3. A D gene is named only where the DNA matches it firmly. Size is stated for part of the rows, as once, few or many counts, or as a class when the clone is expanded.

>TRBJ2-7|-|TRBV11-3|-
TGTGCCAGCAGCTTTGGGGACAATTACGAGCAGTACTTC
CASSFGDNYEQYF
>TRBJ2-5|TRBD2|TRBV18|-
TGTGCCAGCTCATCCGGACTAGCGGGAGGGGAGACCCAGTACTTC
CASSSGLAGGETQYF
>TRBJ2-3|-|TRBV9|-
TGTGCCAGCAGTTTGGGGCCCCCAGATACGCAGTATTTT
CASSLGPPDTQYF
>TRBJ2-1|-|TRBV6-1|once
TGTGCCAGCAGTGCGAGGGAAGGGAATGAGCAGTTCTTC
CASSAREGNEQFF
>TRBJ2-7|TRBD2|TRBV28|once
TGTGCCAGCAGGACTAGCGGGAGGATCTACGAGCAGTACTTC
CASRTSGRIYEQYF
>TRBJ2-7|TRBD2|TRBV10-1|once
TGCGCCAGCAGTGACAGCGGTAGCGGGAACTCCTACGAGCAGTACTTC
CASSDSGSGNSYEQYF
>TRBJ1-5|-|TRBV18|medium-sized
TGTGCCAGCTCACCGTTGGGAGGGGATAGCAATCAGCCCCAGCATTTT
CASSPLGGDSNQPQHF
>TRBJ2-1|-|TRBV6-5|-
TGTGCCAGCAGTTACGTTAGCAGCTACAATGAGCAGTTCTTC
CASSYVSSYNEQFF
>TRBJ2-7|TRBD2|TRBV5-4|-
TGTGCCAGTAGCCCTAGCGGGGGGCTAAACGAGCAGTACTTC
CASSPSGGLNEQYF
>TRBJ2-1|-|TRBV10-3|-
TGTGCCATCAGTGACAGGGTCAATGAGCAGTTCTTC
CAISDRVNEQFF
>TRBJ2-2|TRBD1|TRBV7-2|-
TGTGCCAGCAGCTTTGGGACAGCGAACACCGGGGAGCTGTTTTTT
CASSFGTANTGELFF
>TRBJ2-7|TRBD2|TRBV5-1|-
TGCGCCAGCAGCTTGGCCGGGACTAGCGGGTCGTGGGGCGAGCAGTACTTC
CASSLAGTSGSWGEQYF
>TRBJ2-7|TRBD2|TRBV28|-
TGTGCCAGCCTTTTAGCGGGAGGGGGTTCCTACGAGCAGTACTTC
CASLLAGGGSYEQYF
>TRBJ1-2|TRBD1|TRBV18|-
TGTGCCAGCTCATCTACCGTCGGGACAGGGAAGTATGGCTACACCTTC
CASSSTVGTGKYGYTF
>TRBJ2-1|TRBD2|TRBV5-5|once
TGTGCCAGCAGCCCCCGTCCCCCTAGCGGGGGGACCGAGTTCTACAATGAGCAGTTCTTC
CASSPRPPSGGTEFYNEQFF
>TRBJ2-7|TRBD1|TRBV2|-
TGTGCCAGCAGGGGTGGACAGGGCTCCCCCTACGAGCAGTACTTC
CASRGGQGSPYEQYF
>TRBJ1-4|-|TRBV7-9|-
TGTGCCAGCAGCTTAAGCGGGGTGCCCGATGAAAAACTGTTTTTT
CASSLSGVPDEKLFF
>TRBJ2-7|TRBD1|TRBV18|-
TGTGCCAGCTCACCGACAGGGTATTTTCGCGAGCAGTACTTC
CASSPTGYFREQYF
>TRBJ1-1|TRBD1|TRBV19|once
TGTGCCAGTAGTGACAGGGGTAACACTGAAGCTTTCTTT
CASSDRGNTEAFF
>TRBJ1-4|-|TRBV27|few
TGTGCCAGCAGTCAGACAGACCTTTCAGGAAAACTGTTTTTT
CASSQTDLSGKLFF
>TRBJ2-7|TRBD1|TRBV5-1|-
TGCGCCAGCAGCTTTTTTGGTTCAGGGGGCGAGACCTACGAGCAGTACTTC
CASSFFGSGGETYEQYF
>TRBJ1-2|TRBD1|TRBV6-1|-
TGTGCCAGCAGTCCCCGGACAGGGTATCACTATGGCTACACCTTC
CASSPRTGYHYGYTF
>TRBJ1-1|-|TRBV6-1|-
TGTGCCAGCAGCGGTATGAACACTGAAGCTTTCTTT
CASSGMNTEAFF
>TRBJ2-7|TRBD1|TRBV18|-
TGTGCCAGCTCCCAAGGACAGGTCACGGTGTACGAGCAGTACTTC
CASSQGQVTVYEQYF
>TRBJ1-3|-|TRBV2|-
TGTGCCAGCAGTTCCCCAGGGGATGACACCATATATTTT
CASSSPGDDTIYF
>TRBJ1-4|-|TRBV28|-
TGTGCCAGCAGTTTGGGGGGAGCTAATGAAAAACTGTTTTTT
CASSLGGANEKLFF